The subject of this entry is one TCR beta chain. The data belong to a study of T-cell memory formation after mild COVID-19. Losses at the gene ends were 5 bases for V and 9 bases for J; bases not matched to a gene: 3. Germline V gives CDR1 SGHTA, CDR2 FQGNSA. The CDR3 is 12 residues long. TCRdb recomputed calls from the 5' RACE reads with MiXCR, one row per CDR3 protein. The table has 340,000 or so distinct CDR3 sequences, approximately 13% seen once; the top ten hold 20% to 25%. The chain combines TRBV7-2 with TRBJ1-1; 10 positions match TRBD1. This receptor was obtained from a man younger than 30 who had mild COVID-19 (a few samples of this study predate the infection). Cell type and time point are not known. Sequenced material: PBMCs or a T cell subset sorted from them (not recorded which). CDR3 loop: CASSTDRGQAFF. In DNA form, the CDR3 reads TGTGCCAGCAGCACCGACAGGGGGCAAGCTTTCTTT.